These 22 T cell receptor beta chains were sequenced from one sample in a study of CD8+ T cells in alopecia areata. The sample's treatment: oral pan-JAK inhibitor, 5-10 mg twice daily. Extraction and reverse transcription of RNA yielded cDNA as the sequencing template. Profiling relied on immunoSEQ multiplex PCR, and the TCRdb table lists in-frame clones only, not all of them. This table has around 190,000 clones, 55% to 70% appearing once. The source was CD4+ T cells sorted from blood, collected at week 4, from a patient treated with tofacitinib. Receptors were obtained from a human donor with alopecia areata.

V gene TRBV2 combines with J gene TRBJ2-7, with 7 bases identical to TRBD1. CDR1 and CDR2 from the germline V gene are SNHLY and FYNNEI. The CDR3 sequence is 14 residues long. J lost 2 bases, V lost 11 bases, and 12 bases had no gene match. The CDR3 DNA reads as TGTGCCGGCCGCTCCGGGACAGCAACCTACGAGCAGTACTTC. This encodes CAGRSGTATYEQYF.

In this sample, this clone turned up once. CDR3 in DNA: TGTGCCAGCAGCTATGGACAGGCCGTGGGAAATCAGCCCCAGCATTTT. It translates to CASSYGQAVGNQPQHF. V and J are TRBV13 and TRBJ1-5; 7 bases are shared with TRBD1. The CDR3 totals 16 residues. The ends lost 4 bases at V and 4 bases at J; junction bases unmatched: 10. Germline values: CDR1 PRHDT, CDR2 FYEKMQ (reference sequence).

The rearrangement joins TRBV7-2 to TRBJ2-5; D is possibly TRBD1 or TRBD2 (5 bases each). Per the germline V gene, CDR1 is SGHTA and CDR2 is FQGNSA. The CDR3 length is 15 residues. V lost 1 base, J lost 3 bases, and 12 bases lay in between. In nucleotides, the CDR3 is TGTGCCAGCAGCTTAGTCGGGGCCCAAGAAGAGACCCAGTACTTC. It specifies CASSLVGAQEETQYF.

The table lists this clone with many counts. The rearrangement links TRBV28 to TRBJ2-5; D is tentatively TRBD1 or TRBD2 (5 bases each). There are 14 residues in the CDR3. Germline CDR1 reads MDHEN; CDR2 reads SYDVKM. With 6 bases removed from V and 6 bases from J, the gap between germline ends came to 17 bases. CDR3 nucleotides: TGTGCCAGCAGCCGTACCCGGGGCGAAAAGACCCAGTACTTC. Amino acids: CASSRTRGEKTQYF.

V gene TRBV7-6 combines with J gene TRBJ1-4; 9 nucleotides agree with TRBD1. Germline V gene sequence: CDR1 SGHVS, CDR2 FNYEAQ. J gave up 7 bases and V 5 bases, and 5 bases lay outside the gene matches. There are 14 residues in the CDR3. Here the CDR3 reads CASSQDRGGEKLFF. The CDR3 region has the DNA TGTGCCAGCAGCCAGGACAGGGGAGGTGAAAAACTGTTTTTT.

Only one count was recorded for this clone. The CDR3 sequence is CASTHGPNYGYTF. CDR3 coding DNA: TGTGCCAGCACCCATGGACCCAACTATGGCTACACCTTC. The chain recombines TRBV6-5 with TRBJ1-2; D ambiguous. CDR1 is MNHEY, CDR2 SVGAGI, per germline. CDR3 length: 13 amino acids. The ends were cut back, 7 bases at V and 2 bases at J, with 11 bases in the middle.

The chain links TRBV29-1 to TRBJ1-1; the D is unclear. Looked up from germline, CDR1 is SQVTM and CDR2 is ANQGSEA. V lost 1 base, J lost 1 base, and 7 bases lay in between. The CDR3 covers 13 residues. The CDR3 loop is CSVEGVQNTEAFF. DNA of the CDR3: TGCAGCGTTGAAGGGGTCCAGAACACTGAAGCTTTCTTT.

This chain joins TRBV27 and TRBJ1-2; D is undetermined. This CDR3 has 15 amino acids. From germline, CDR1 is MNHEY and CDR2 SMNVEV (reference sequence). With 5 bases removed from V and 1 base from J, the gap between germline ends came to 14 bases. The DNA of the CDR3 is TGTGCCAGCAGTATTGGAGGATCCTTTAACTATGGCTACACCTTC. This sequence encodes CASSIGGSFNYGYTF.

DNA of the CDR3: TGCAGTGCTGGAAAGAATACGCAGTATTTT. It specifies CSAGKNTQYF. The chain uses TRBV20-1 and TRBJ2-3; D is unresolved. The germline gives CDR1 DFQATT, CDR2 SNEGSKA (reference sequence). V gave up 5 bases and J gave up 7 bases, with 7 bases separating them. This CDR3 comprises 10 residues.

DNA of the CDR3: TGTGCCAGCAGCGACAAACTAGCCGGGACCCAGTACTTC. Protein product: CASSDKLAGTQYF. The gene calls are TRBV9 and TRBJ2-5, with D possibly matching TRBD2 (6 bases). Per the germline V gene, CDR1 is SGDLS and CDR2 is YYNGEE. The CDR3 has 13 residues. V lost 3 bases and J 7 bases, leaving 13 bases between the germline ends.

The chain couples TRBV7-9 to TRBJ2-5; D might be TRBD2 (5 bases). V lost 5 bases, J lost 7 bases, and 8 bases lay in between. This CDR3 is built from 11 residues. Germline V gene lookup returns CDR1 SEHNR and CDR2 FQNEAQ (reference sequence). CDR3 nucleotide sequence: TGTGCCAGCAGCCGTGAGGGGACCCAGTACTTC. It specifies CASSREGTQYF.

The chain carries TRBV9 and TRBJ1-3, with D uncertain. The V end lost 1 base, the J end lost 3 bases, and 5 bases lay between the germline ends. This CDR3 has 13 amino acids. Germline CDR1 is SGDLS and CDR2 is YYNGEE. The CDR3 region is CASSVPGGNTIYF. CDR3 bases: TGTGCCAGCAGCGTACCAGGTGGAAACACCATATATTTT.

The chain recombines TRBV7-9 with TRBJ2-7; D possibly corresponds to TRBD1 (5 bases). The V end was cut by 1 base, the J end by 0 bases, with 10 bases between. In germline, CDR1 is SEHNR, CDR2 FQNEAQ (reference sequence). The CDR3 contains 15 residues. CDR3 residues: CASSLGWGYSYEQYF. In DNA, the CDR3 is TGTGCCAGCAGCTTAGGATGGGGCTACTCCTACGAGCAGTACTTC.

This rearrangement joins TRBV2 to TRBJ2-2; tentative D call: TRBD2 (5 bases). Germline V gives CDR1 SNHLY, CDR2 FYNNEI. The CDR3 spans 15 residues. V was clipped by 3 bases and J by 4 bases, with 12 bases between them. As DNA, the CDR3 is TGTGCCAGCAGTGAGCAGCGGAGGAGCACCGGGGAGCTGTTTTTT. Its translation: CASSEQRRSTGELFF.

As DNA, the CDR3 is TGTGCCTGGAGTCTTTCAGGGGACGGCTACACCTTC. Amino acids: CAWSLSGDGYTF. V usage is TRBV30 and J usage is TRBJ1-2; a weak D match, TRBD1 (6 bases). Between the trimmed V and J ends, which lost 2 bases and 8 bases, there was a span of 12 bases. CDR3 size: 12 residues. Germline CDR1 and CDR2: GTSNPN and SVGIG (reference sequence).

The J gene is TRBJ2-7, the V gene TRBV7-2; D ambiguous. Germline loops: CDR1 SGHTA, CDR2 FQGNSA. CDR3 size: 12 residues. V lost 4 bases to trimming and J lost 6 bases, with 10 bases between them. The CDR3 spells CASSSGPSEQYF. Written as DNA, the CDR3 is TGTGCCAGCAGCTCGGGCCCGTCCGAGCAGTACTTC.

J is TRBJ2-1 and V is TRBV6-5; either TRBD1 or TRBD2 may fit D (5 bases each). Germline V CDR1 and CDR2: MNHEY, SVGAGI. V gave up 2 bases and J gave up 8 bases, with 13 bases separating them. The CDR3 is 14 amino acids. CDR3 DNA sequence: TGTGCCAGCAGTTACAATGAGGGGACGTATGAGCAGTTCTTC. This translates into CASSYNEGTYEQFF.

The chain recombines TRBV11-2 with TRBJ2-7; 7 positions match TRBD1. The CDR3 is 17 residues long. CDR1 and CDR2 (germline): SGHAT, FQNNGV. The V and J ends lost 1 base and 0 bases, in that order; junction bases with no gene match: 9. The CDR3 sequence: CASSLGPGTASSYEQYF. The CDR3 nucleotides are TGTGCCAGCAGCTTAGGCCCGGGGACAGCTAGCTCCTACGAGCAGTACTTC.

The chain couples TRBV18 to TRBJ2-3; the D is unclear. This CDR3 region has 13 residues. Germline V gene sequence: CDR1 KGHSH, CDR2 LQKENI. V lost 3 bases to trimming and J lost 6 bases, with 10 bases between them. CDR3 protein: CASSPTKSDTQYF. DNA for the CDR3: TGTGCCAGCTCACCTACGAAGAGTGATACGCAGTATTTT.

V and J are TRBV28 and TRBJ1-1; D remains unclear. The CDR3 totals 12 residues. Per the germline V gene, CDR1 is MDHEN and CDR2 is SYDVKM. The germline V and J ends were trimmed by 6 bases and 4 bases, with 9 bases remaining between them. CDR3 loop: CASRLTGTEAFF. The CDR3 DNA sequence: TGTGCCAGCAGACTGACGGGCACTGAAGCTTTCTTT.

The V call is TRBV25-1, the J call TRBJ2-5; no clear D gene. In germline, CDR1 is MGHDK, CDR2 SYGVNS. Between the trimmed V and J ends, which lost 0 bases and 5 bases, there was a span of 1 base. The CDR3 consists of 11 residues. The CDR3 coding sequence is TGTGCCAGCAGTGAATACGAGACCCAGTACTTC. Translation: CASSEYETQYF.

The rearrangement uses TRBV7-2 and TRBJ1-3, with 8 bases aligning to TRBD1. The germline gives CDR1 SGHTA, CDR2 FQGNSA. CDR3 length: 15 amino acids. Germline trimming cut 7 bases from V and 5 bases from J; bases unmatched to any gene: 10. The CDR3 DNA sequence: TGTGCCAGCACCACAGGGGGACAAGCACGAAACACCATATATTTT. Translating gives CASTTGGQARNTIYF.